This TCR beta chain was recovered during a study of blood T cells in healthy people across ages. In the study overall: In model experiments, template switching was able to capture about one barcoded beta molecule for every two T cells that were present.

This clonotype was found a few times. The use of a sample-barcoded 5' primer and a J-beta primer mix characterized a second PCR of about 6 to 12 cycles. Samples each returned at least 3 million CDR3-containing paired-end reads. TCRdb independently ran MiXCR on the 5' RACE reads; one entry per CDR3 protein. The profile shows under 2,000,000 distinct CDR3 sequences, less than 50% of them singletons. With 2 bases removed from V and 5 bases from J, the gap between germline ends came to 8 bases. Germline-derived CDR1 and CDR2 are SGHRS and YFSETQ. The CDR3 runs 12 residues. The donors, aged roughly 6 to 100, were healthy Caucasians from Russia.

The J gene is TRBJ2-7, the V gene TRBV5-1; D call uncertain. Sequencing used blood. The sequence was collected from a woman in her thirties or forties in good health. CDR3 residues: CASSFGLDEQYF. The DNA for the CDR3 is TGCGCCAGCAGCTTTGGCCTGGACGAGCAGTACTTC.